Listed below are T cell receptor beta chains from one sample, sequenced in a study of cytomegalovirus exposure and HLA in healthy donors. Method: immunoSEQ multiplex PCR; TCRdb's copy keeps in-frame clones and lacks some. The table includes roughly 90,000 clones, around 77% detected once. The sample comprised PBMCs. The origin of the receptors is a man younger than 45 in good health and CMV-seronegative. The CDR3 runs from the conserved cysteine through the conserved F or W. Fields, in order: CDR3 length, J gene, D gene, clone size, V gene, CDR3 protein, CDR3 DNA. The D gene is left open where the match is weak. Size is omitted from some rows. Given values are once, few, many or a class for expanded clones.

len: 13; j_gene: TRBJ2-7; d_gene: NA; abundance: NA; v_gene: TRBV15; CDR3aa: CATSIGQTYEQYF; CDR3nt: TGTGCCACCAGCATCGGACAGACCTACGAGCAGTACTTC
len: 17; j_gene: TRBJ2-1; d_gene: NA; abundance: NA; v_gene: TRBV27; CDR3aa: CASSPNNRVSSYNEQFF; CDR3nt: TGTGCCAGCAGTCCTAATAACAGGGTCAGCTCCTACAATGAGCAGTTCTTC
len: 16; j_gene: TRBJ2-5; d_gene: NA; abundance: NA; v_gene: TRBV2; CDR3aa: CASTPRSVGYQETQYF; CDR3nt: TGTGCCAGCACCCCTCGTTCGGTCGGGTACCAAGAGACCCAGTACTTC
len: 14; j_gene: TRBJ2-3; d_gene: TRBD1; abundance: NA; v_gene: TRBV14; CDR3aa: CASRRTGNTDTQYF; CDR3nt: TGTGCCAGCAGGCGGACAGGGAACACAGATACGCAGTATTTT
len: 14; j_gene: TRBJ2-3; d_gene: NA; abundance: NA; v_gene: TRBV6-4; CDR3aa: CASSAKGSTDTQYF; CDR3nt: TGTGCCAGCAGTGCCAAGGGGAGCACAGATACGCAGTATTTT
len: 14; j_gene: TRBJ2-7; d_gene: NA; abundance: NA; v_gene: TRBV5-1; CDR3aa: CASSLPGQLYEQYF; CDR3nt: TGCGCCAGCAGCTTGCCGGGACAACTCTACGAGCAGTACTTC
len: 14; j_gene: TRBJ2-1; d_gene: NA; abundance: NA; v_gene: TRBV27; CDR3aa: CASSPRTSGDEQFF; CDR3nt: TGTGCCAGCAGTCCCCGCACTAGTGGTGATGAGCAGTTCTTC
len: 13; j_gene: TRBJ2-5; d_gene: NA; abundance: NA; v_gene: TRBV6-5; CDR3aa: CASSSDREETQYF; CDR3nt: TGTGCCAGCAGTTCAGACAGAGAAGAGACCCAGTACTTC
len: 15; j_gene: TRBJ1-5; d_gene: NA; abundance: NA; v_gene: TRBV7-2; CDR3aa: CASSLDGLGNQPQHF; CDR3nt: TGTGCCAGCAGCTTAGACGGGTTGGGCAATCAGCCCCAGCATTTT
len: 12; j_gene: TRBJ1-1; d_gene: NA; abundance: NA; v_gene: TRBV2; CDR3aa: CASSVYRVEAFF; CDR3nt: TGTGCCAGCAGTGTCTACCGGGTTGAAGCTTTCTTT
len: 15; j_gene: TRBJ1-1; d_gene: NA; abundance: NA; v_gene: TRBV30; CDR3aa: CAWNPKPRPNTEAFF; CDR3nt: TGTGCCTGGAACCCAAAGCCACGCCCTAACACTGAAGCTTTCTTT
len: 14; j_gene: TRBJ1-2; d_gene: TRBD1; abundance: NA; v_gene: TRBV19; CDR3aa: CASSIGQGDYGYTF; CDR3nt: TGTGCCAGTAGTATAGGGCAGGGGGACTATGGCTACACCTTC
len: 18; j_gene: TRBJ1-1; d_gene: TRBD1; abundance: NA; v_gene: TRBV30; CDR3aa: CAWVPGDRSLRGNTEAFF; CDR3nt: TGTGCCTGGGTCCCGGGGGACAGGTCTTTAAGGGGGAACACTGAAGCTTTCTTT
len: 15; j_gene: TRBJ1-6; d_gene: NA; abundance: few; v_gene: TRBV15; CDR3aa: CATSREDSSSSPLHF; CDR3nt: TGTGCCACCAGCAGAGAGGACTCAAGCAGTTCACCCCTCCACTTT
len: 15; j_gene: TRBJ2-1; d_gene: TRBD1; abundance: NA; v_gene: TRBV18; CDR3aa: CASSAGTGVYNEQFF; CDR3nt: TGTGCCAGCTCAGCCGGGACAGGGGTTTACAATGAGCAGTTCTTC
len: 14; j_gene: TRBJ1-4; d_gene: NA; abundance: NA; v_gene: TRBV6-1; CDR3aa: CASSELAEKEKLFF; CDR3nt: TGTGCCAGCAGTGAACTCGCAGAAAAGGAAAAACTGTTTTTT
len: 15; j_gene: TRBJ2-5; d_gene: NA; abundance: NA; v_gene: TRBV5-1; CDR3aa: CASSSFPGIGETQYF; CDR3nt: TGCGCCAGCAGCTCCTTCCCGGGAATCGGGGAGACCCAGTACTTC
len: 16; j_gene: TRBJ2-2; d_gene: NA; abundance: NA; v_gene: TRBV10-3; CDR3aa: CAISESNLGGTGELFF; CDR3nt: TGTGCCATCAGTGAGTCGAACCTCGGAGGTACCGGGGAGCTGTTTTTT
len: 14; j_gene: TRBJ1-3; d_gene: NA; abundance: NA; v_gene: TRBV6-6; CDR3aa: CASSKTVSGNTIYF; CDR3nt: TGTGCCAGCAGTAAGACAGTTTCTGGAAACACCATATATTTT
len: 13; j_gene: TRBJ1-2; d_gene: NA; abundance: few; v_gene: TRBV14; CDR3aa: CASSQGGGAGYTF; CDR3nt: TGTGCCAGCAGCCAAGGAGGAGGGGCAGGCTACACCTTC
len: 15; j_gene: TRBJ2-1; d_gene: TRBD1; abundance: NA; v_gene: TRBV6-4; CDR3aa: CASSDRTGGYNEQFF; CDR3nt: TGTGCCAGCAGTGACCGGACAGGGGGCTACAATGAGCAGTTCTTC
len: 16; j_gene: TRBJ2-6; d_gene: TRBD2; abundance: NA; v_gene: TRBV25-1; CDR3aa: CASSGRGGSGANVLTF; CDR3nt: TGTGCCAGCAGTGGAAGGGGAGGGTCTGGGGCCAACGTCCTGACTTTC
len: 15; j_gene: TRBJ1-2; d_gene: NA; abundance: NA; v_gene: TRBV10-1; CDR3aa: CASSEEASGRYGYTF; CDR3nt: TGCGCCAGCAGTGAGGAGGCCAGCGGAAGATATGGCTACACCTTC
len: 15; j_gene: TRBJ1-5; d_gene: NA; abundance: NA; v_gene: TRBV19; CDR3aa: CASSIESFSNQPQHF; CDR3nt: TGTGCCAGTAGTATCGAGTCATTTTCTAATCAGCCCCAGCATTTT
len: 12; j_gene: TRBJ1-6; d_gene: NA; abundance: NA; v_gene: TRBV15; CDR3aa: CATSRGEVPLHF; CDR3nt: TGTGCCACCAGCAGAGGAGAGGTACCCCTCCACTTT
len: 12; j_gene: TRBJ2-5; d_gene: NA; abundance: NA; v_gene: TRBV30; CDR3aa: CAWKKPQETQYF; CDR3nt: TGTGCCTGGAAAAAGCCCCAAGAGACCCAGTACTTC
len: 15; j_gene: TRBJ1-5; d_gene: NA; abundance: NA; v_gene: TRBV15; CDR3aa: CATSASGGGNQPQHF; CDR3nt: TGTGCCACCAGTGCAAGCGGGGGGGGCAATCAGCCCCAGCATTTT
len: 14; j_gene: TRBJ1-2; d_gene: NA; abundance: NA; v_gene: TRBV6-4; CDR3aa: CASSDGYYNYGYTF; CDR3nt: TGTGCCAGCAGTGACGGGTACTACAACTATGGCTACACCTTC
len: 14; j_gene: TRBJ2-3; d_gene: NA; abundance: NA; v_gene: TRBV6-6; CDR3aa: CASRGGFGTDTQYF; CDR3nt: TGTGCCAGCAGGGGAGGCTTTGGCACAGATACGCAGTATTTT
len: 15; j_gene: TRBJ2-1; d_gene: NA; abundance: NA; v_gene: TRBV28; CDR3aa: CASTNGGGAYNEQFF; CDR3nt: TGTGCCAGCACCAACGGAGGTGGAGCCTACAATGAGCAGTTCTTC
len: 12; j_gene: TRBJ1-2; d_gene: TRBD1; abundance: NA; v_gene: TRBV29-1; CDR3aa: CSARTGENGYTF; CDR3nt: TGCAGCGCCCGGACAGGGGAGAATGGCTACACCTTC
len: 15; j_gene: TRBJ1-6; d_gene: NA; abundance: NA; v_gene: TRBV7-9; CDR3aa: CASSLGGDANSPLHF; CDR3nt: TGTGCCAGCAGCTTAGGGGGGGACGCAAATTCACCCCTCCACTTT
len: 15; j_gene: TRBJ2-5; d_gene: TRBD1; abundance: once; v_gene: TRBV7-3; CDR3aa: CASSPMGQGAKTQYF; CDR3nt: TGTGCCAGCAGCCCAATGGGACAGGGGGCGAAGACCCAGTACTTC
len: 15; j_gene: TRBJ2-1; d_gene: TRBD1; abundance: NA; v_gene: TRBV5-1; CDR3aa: CASSPEGQGYNEQFF; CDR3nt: TGCGCCAGCAGCCCGGAGGGACAGGGCTACAATGAGCAGTTCTTC
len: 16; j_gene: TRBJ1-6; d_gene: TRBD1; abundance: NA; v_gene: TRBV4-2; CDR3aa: CASSRGQGVNNSPLHF; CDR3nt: TGTGCCAGCAGCCGAGGACAGGGTGTAAATAATTCACCCCTCCACTTT
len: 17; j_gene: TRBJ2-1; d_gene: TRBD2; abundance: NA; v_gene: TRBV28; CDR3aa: CASSLSGGSGRSNEQFF; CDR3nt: TGTGCCAGCAGTTTATCGGGTGGTAGCGGGAGGTCAAATGAGCAGTTCTTC
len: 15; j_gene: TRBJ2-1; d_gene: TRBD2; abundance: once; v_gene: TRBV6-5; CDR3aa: CASTSGTSGGSEQFF; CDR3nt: TGTGCCAGCACCAGCGGGACTAGCGGGGGTAGTGAGCAGTTCTTC
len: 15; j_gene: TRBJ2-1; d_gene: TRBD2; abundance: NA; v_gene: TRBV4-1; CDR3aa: CASRVFSGIVDEQFF; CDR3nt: TGCGCCAGCAGGGTGTTTAGCGGGATCGTCGATGAGCAGTTCTTC
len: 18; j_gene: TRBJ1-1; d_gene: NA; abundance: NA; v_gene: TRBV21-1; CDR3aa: CASSKGSGEKNSNTEAFF; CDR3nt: TGTGCCAGCAGCAAAGGATCGGGAGAAAAAAACTCAAACACTGAAGCTTTCTTT
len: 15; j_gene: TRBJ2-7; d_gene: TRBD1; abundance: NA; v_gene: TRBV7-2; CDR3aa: CASLTRTGNTYEQYF; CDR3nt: TGTGCCAGCCTTACCCGGACAGGGAATACCTACGAGCAGTACTTC
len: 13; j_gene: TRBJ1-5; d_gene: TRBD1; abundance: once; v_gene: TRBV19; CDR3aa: CASRTGQYQPQHF; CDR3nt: TGTGCCAGCAGGACAGGGCAGTATCAGCCCCAGCATTTT
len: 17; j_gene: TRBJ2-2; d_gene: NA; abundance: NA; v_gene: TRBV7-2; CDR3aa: CASSLASGRRRTGELFF; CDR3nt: TGTGCCAGCAGCTTAGCGTCGGGGAGAAGAAGAACCGGGGAGCTGTTTTTT
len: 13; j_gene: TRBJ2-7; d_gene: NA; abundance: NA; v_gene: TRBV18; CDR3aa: CASSPYRDYEQYF; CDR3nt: TGTGCCAGCTCACCATACAGGGACTACGAGCAGTACTTC
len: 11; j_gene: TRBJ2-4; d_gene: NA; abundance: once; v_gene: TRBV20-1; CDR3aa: CSAGTRNIQYF; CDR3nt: TGCAGTGCTGGAACCAGGAACATTCAGTACTTC
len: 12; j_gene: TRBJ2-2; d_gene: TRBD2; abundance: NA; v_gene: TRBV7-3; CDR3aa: CASSREGGELFF; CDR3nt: TGTGCCAGCTCCCGGGAGGGCGGGGAGCTGTTTTTT
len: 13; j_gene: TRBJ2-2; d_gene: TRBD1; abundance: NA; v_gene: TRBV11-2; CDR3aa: CASSSQGAGELFF; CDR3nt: TGTGCCAGCAGCTCTCAGGGGGCCGGGGAGCTGTTTTTT
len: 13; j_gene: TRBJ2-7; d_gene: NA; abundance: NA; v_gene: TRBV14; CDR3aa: CASSHVLSYEQYF; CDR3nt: TGTGCCAGCAGCCACGTCCTCTCCTACGAGCAGTACTTC
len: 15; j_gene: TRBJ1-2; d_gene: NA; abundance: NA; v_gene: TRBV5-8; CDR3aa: CASTLNTYQPYGYTF; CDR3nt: TGTGCCAGCACCCTTAACACGTATCAACCCTATGGCTACACCTTC
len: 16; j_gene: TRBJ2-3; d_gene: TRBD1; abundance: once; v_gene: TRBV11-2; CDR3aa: CASSLWGDRRTDTQYF; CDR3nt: TGTGCCAGCAGCTTATGGGGGGACAGGCGCACAGATACGCAGTATTTT
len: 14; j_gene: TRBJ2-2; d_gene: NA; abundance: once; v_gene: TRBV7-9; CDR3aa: CASREDGNTGELFF; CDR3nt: TGTGCCAGCAGGGAGGACGGGAACACCGGGGAGCTGTTTTTT
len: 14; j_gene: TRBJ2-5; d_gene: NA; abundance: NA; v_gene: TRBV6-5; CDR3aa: CASSDRRRQETQYF; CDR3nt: TGTGCCAGCAGTGACAGAAGGAGACAAGAGACCCAGTACTTC
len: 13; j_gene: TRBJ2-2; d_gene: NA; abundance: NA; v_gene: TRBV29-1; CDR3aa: CSVGKSNTGELFF; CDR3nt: TGCAGCGTGGGCAAATCGAACACCGGGGAGCTGTTTTTT
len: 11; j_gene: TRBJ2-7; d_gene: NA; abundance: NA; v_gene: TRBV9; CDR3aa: CASSPGVEQYF; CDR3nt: TGTGCCAGCAGCCCGGGGGTAGAGCAGTACTTC
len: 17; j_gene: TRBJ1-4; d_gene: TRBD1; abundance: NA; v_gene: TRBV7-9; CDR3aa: CASSPGQGLLEVEKLFF; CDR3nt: TGTGCCAGCAGCCCGGGACAGGGACTATTAGAGGTTGAAAAACTGTTTTTT